The 26 T cell receptor beta chains listed next were all sequenced from one sample in a study of radiotherapy plus CTLA-4 blockade in lung cancer listed by TCRdb under 2018. The library was made by the immunoSEQ multiplex PCR assay. Entries here come from immuneACCESS through TCRdb and include only in-frame sequences with V and J called. Some clones fail to appear in such tables; in the studies checked, an unresolved V gene covers under half of the shortfall, and the cause of the remainder is unknown. The sample table lists 45,000 to 60,000 clones, 77% of them with a count of one. The ten most abundant clones make up around 2.5% of the sample. The starting material was peripheral blood, obtained from a patient treated with radiotherapy plus ipilimumab. These receptors all come from a human donor with non-small cell lung cancer whose response to radiotherapy plus ipilimumab could not be evaluated.

This clone was detected once. V and J are TRBV18 and TRBJ2-6; D is possibly TRBD1 (6 bases). Per the germline V gene, CDR1 is KGHSH and CDR2 is LQKENI. Trimming removed 0 bases at V and 0 bases at J, with 12 bases between. This CDR3 comprises 18 residues. Here the CDR3 reads CASSPPQGTDSGANVLTF. CDR3 nucleotides: TGTGCCAGCTCACCACCGCAGGGGACGGACTCTGGGGCCAACGTCCTGACTTTC.

The genes are TRBV27 and TRBJ2-7, with 8 bases fitting TRBD1. Trimming removed 5 bases from V and 9 bases from J; junction bases left unmatched: 18. CDR3 length: 16 residues. In germline, CDR1 is MNHEY, CDR2 SMNVEV (reference sequence). This chain's CDR3 is CASSPFLTGAGMGQYF. The CDR3 region has the DNA TGTGCCAGCAGTCCCTTCTTGACAGGGGCCGGGATGGGGCAGTACTTC.

The rearrangement joins TRBV7-2 to TRBJ2-2, with 7 bases identical to TRBD2. Germline-derived CDR1 and CDR2 are SGHTA and FQGNSA. The CDR3 totals 17 residues. V gave up 5 bases and J gave up 4 bases; unmatched junction bases: 13. In DNA, the CDR3 is TGTGCCAGCAGCCCCAGGTCTGGCGGGAGAGGCACCGGGGAGCTGTTTTTT. Encoded protein: CASSPRSGGRGTGELFF.

This rearrangement joins TRBV2 to TRBJ1-5, with unresolved D. Trimming left V 2 bases short and J 4 bases short, with 12 bases between. Germline V lookup: CDR1 SNHLY, CDR2 FYNNEI. CDR3 size: 15 residues. The CDR3 sequence: CASSERETVNQPQHF. Here the CDR3 DNA reads TGTGCCAGCAGTGAAAGGGAGACGGTGAATCAGCCCCAGCATTTT.

This clone has just one count. The chain carries TRBV7-2 and TRBJ2-5, with 12 positions matching TRBD2. The CDR3 runs 15 residues. Germline CDR1 and CDR2: SGHTA and FQGNSA. Losses at the gene ends were 5 bases for V and 7 bases for J; bases not matched to a gene: 8. The CDR3 sequence is CASSEGLAGFGTQYF. CDR3 DNA: TGTGCCAGCAGCGAGGGACTAGCGGGTTTCGGGACCCAGTACTTC. Full variable domain (remainder filled in from reference TRBV7-2 and TRBJ2-5): GAGVSQSPSNKVTEKGKDVELRCDPISGHTALYWYRQSLGQGLEFLIYFQGNSAPDKSGLPSDRFSAERTGGSVSTLTIQRTQQEDSAVYLCASSEGLAGFGTQYFGPGTRLLVL.

This sequence joins TRBV9 and TRBJ2-1; TRBD2 is a possible D gene (5 bases). V shed 0 bases and J shed 8 bases, with 9 bases lying between them. The V gene's germline CDR1 is SGDLS and CDR2 YYNGEE. This CDR3 region has 13 residues. The CDR3 loop reads CASSVGPGDEQFF. CDR3 nucleotides: TGTGCCAGCAGCGTAGGTCCCGGGGATGAGCAGTTCTTC.

The chain links TRBV29-1 to TRBJ2-1; TRBD2 aligns across 11 bases. Trimming cost V 3 bases and J 10 bases; bases outside gene matches: 14. The germline CDR1 and CDR2 sequences are SQVTM and ANQGSEA. The length of the CDR3 is 16 residues. This CDR3 is CSVDSGRADYRIEQFF. The CDR3 bases are TGCAGCGTTGATAGCGGGAGGGCGGATTATAGAATCGAGCAGTTCTTC.

This clone was recorded once. CDR3 sequence reads: CASSPPALAGVGAQFF. CDR3 DNA sequence: TGTGCCAGCAGCCCCCCGGCACTAGCGGGTGTAGGTGCGCAGTTCTTC. The chain has TRBV7-9 and TRBJ2-1, with TRBD2 matching over 9 bases. V was pared by 5 bases and J by 12 bases, with 17 bases of the junction left unmatched. Germline lookup yields CDR1 SEHNR and CDR2 FQNEAQ (reference sequence). This CDR3 contains 16 residues.

The chain links TRBV27 to TRBJ1-1; D ambiguous. Trimming stripped 7 bases from V and 7 bases from J, with 22 bases between. Germline V gene data show CDR1 as MNHEY and CDR2 as SMNVEV (reference sequence). The CDR3 covers 15 residues. The CDR3 coding sequence is TGTGCCAGCACTAACACCCTGGGCGGGCAGCGTGAAGCTTTCTTT. It translates to CASTNTLGGQREAFF.

In this sample, this clone turned up once. This chain connects TRBV6-5 to TRBJ2-5, with 7 bases lining up with TRBD2. CDR1 and CDR2 (germline): MNHEY, SVGAGI. This CDR3 comprises 16 residues. The V segment lost 0 bases and the J segment 7 bases; nucleotides outside the gene matches: 11. CDR3 sequence: CASSYSGLGLIWTQYF. CDR3 nucleotide sequence: TGTGCCAGCAGTTACTCCGGACTAGGGTTGATCTGGACCCAGTACTTC.

J is TRBJ1-1 and V is TRBV7-2; no clear D. Trimming took 4 bases from V and 7 from J, leaving 7 bases between them. This CDR3 contains 11 residues. The germline CDR1 and CDR2 sequences are SGHTA and FQGNSA. CDR3: CASSWEGEAFF. CDR3 DNA: TGTGCCAGCAGCTGGGAGGGTGAAGCTTTCTTT. Full variable domain (rest looked up from reference TRBV7-2 and TRBJ1-1): GAGVSQSPSNKVTEKGKDVELRCDPISGHTALYWYRQSLGQGLEFLIYFQGNSAPDKSGLPSDRFSAERTGGSVSTLTIQRTQQEDSAVYLCASSWEGEAFFGQGTRLTVV.

The V and J genes are TRBV18 and TRBJ2-2; 8 bases align to TRBD2. This CDR3 has 17 amino acids. The germline V gene encodes CDR1 KGHSH and CDR2 LQKENI. V was clipped by 4 bases and J by 1 base; unmatched bases: 8. The CDR3 DNA follows: TGTGCCAGCTCACTCTCAGGGAGCGGGAGGAACACCGGGGAGCTGTTTTTT. This sequence encodes CASSLSGSGRNTGELFF. The full variable domain, its missing parts supplied by reference TRBV18 and TRBJ2-2, is NAGVMQNPRHLVRRRGQEARLRCSPMKGHSHVYWYRQLPEEGLKFMVYLQKENIIDESGMPKERFSAEFPKEGPSILRIQQVVRGDSAAYFCASSLSGSGRNTGELFFGEGSRLTVL.

This clone has a single count. This chain uses TRBV5-6 with TRBJ1-1; perhaps TRBD1 as D (5 bases). CDR3 size: 15 residues. V was trimmed by 4 bases and J by 5 bases, leaving 18 bases between them. Germline V gives CDR1 SGHDT, CDR2 YYEEEE. DNA of the CDR3: TGTGCCAGCAGCGTTGGTCCCCAGGAGGGGACTGAAGCTTTCTTT. It codes for CASSVGPQEGTEAFF.

This sequence joins TRBV19 and TRBJ2-1, with TRBD1 matching over 7 bases. Germline V gene sequence: CDR1 LNHDA, CDR2 SQIVND (reference sequence). The CDR3 is 15 amino acids. V gave up 2 bases and J gave up 2 bases; unmatched junction bases: 3. The CDR3 region is CASSIQGDTYNEQFF. The CDR3 region has the DNA TGTGCCAGTAGTATACAGGGGGATACCTACAATGAGCAGTTCTTC.

This clone is a singleton in its sample. The chain uses TRBV14 and TRBJ1-2; D possibly corresponds to TRBD1 (5 bases). The CDR3 covers 15 residues. V gave up 1 base and J gave up 8 bases, with 17 bases separating them. Germline V CDR1 and CDR2: SGHDN, FVKESK. This CDR3 reads CASSQALAGWKGYTF. CDR3 DNA: TGTGCCAGCAGCCAAGCTCTTGCAGGGTGGAAGGGCTACACCTTC.

This clone was seen more than once but under ten times. This chain joins TRBV14 and TRBJ1-1; maybe TRBD1 (5 bases). The length of the CDR3 is 20 residues. In germline, CDR1 is SGHDN, CDR2 FVKESK. The V end was cut by 0 bases, the J end by 1 base, with 24 bases between. In DNA, the CDR3 is TGTGCCAGCAGCCAAGATCAAATCCAAAGGGGAGGGCTTAGGAACACTGAAGCTTTCTTT. Protein sequence: CASSQDQIQRGGLRNTEAFF.

The V call is TRBV6-1, the J call TRBJ2-3, with TRBD2 identical over 11 bases. The CDR3 length is 15 residues. V trimming: 11 bases; J trimming: 5 bases; junction bases outside the gene matches: 12. Germline loops: CDR1 MNHNS, CDR2 SASEGT. The CDR3 protein is CAVRRGTSGRDTQYF. The CDR3 nucleotides are TGTGCCGTCCGAAGAGGGACTAGCGGAAGAGATACGCAGTATTTT.

This sequence joins TRBV9 and TRBJ1-6; D might be TRBD1 (6 bases). The germline V gene encodes CDR1 SGDLS and CDR2 YYNGEE. This CDR3 has 15 amino acids. V was cut by 0 bases and J by 7 bases, with 11 bases left in between. The CDR3 DNA sequence: TGTGCCAGCAGCGTAGCAGGGGTCGGGAATTCACCCCTCCACTTT. This codes for CASSVAGVGNSPLHF.

This CDR3 is CASSLAAQSYEQYF. CDR3 bases: TGCGCCAGCAGCTTGGCCGCTCAGTCCTACGAGCAGTACTTC. The chain carries TRBV5-1 and TRBJ2-7, with no clear D. CDR1 and CDR2 from the germline V gene are SGHRS and YFSETQ. The CDR3 consists of 14 residues. Trimming cost V 0 bases and J 1 base, with 8 bases left between them.

This clone has a single count. CDR3 DNA: TGTGCCAGCAGCTTCTGGACTAGCGGGAGAATGAATGAGCAGTTCTTC. This translates into CASSFWTSGRMNEQFF. The chain employs TRBV11-2 and TRBJ2-1; 13 bases agree with TRBD2. The CDR3 is 16 amino acids. Losses at the gene ends were 3 bases for V and 7 bases for J; bases not matched to a gene: 6. The germline CDR1 and CDR2 sequences are SGHAT and FQNNGV.

The V gene is TRBV7-9, the J gene TRBJ2-1; 7 bases map to TRBD2. CDR3 length: 16 amino acids. V shed 5 bases and J 2 bases; nucleotides not matched to a gene: 9. Germline CDR1 is SEHNR and CDR2 is FQNEAQ (reference sequence). The CDR3 DNA reads as TGTGCCAGCAGCCAAGATCGGGAGGACCCCTACAATGAGCAGTTCTTC. Amino acid sequence: CASSQDREDPYNEQFF.

The chain combines TRBV6-5 with TRBJ1-1, with D hard to call. This CDR3 is built from 14 residues. Germline V gives CDR1 MNHEY, CDR2 SVGAGI. Trimming took off 0 bases at V and 4 bases at J, with 9 bases between the two ends. The CDR3 DNA reads TGTGCCAGCAGTTACTCGGCCATTCGCACTGAAGCTTTCTTT. Its translation: CASSYSAIRTEAFF.

The chain joins TRBV6-4 to TRBJ2-3, with 7 bases that match TRBD1. The V gene's germline CDR1 is MRHNA and CDR2 SNTAGT. J lost 2 bases, V lost 0 bases, and 2 bases had no gene match. This CDR3 spans 15 amino acids. CDR3 sequence: CASSDSGQLTDTQYF. In DNA, the CDR3 is TGTGCCAGCAGTGACTCGGGACAGCTCACAGATACGCAGTATTTT.

The V call is TRBV4-2, the J call TRBJ2-7; 13 bases are shared with TRBD2. Trimming removed 3 bases from V and 3 bases from J; junction bases left unmatched: 8. This CDR3 has 17 amino acids. The V gene's germline CDR1 is LGHNA and CDR2 YNFKEQ. This CDR3 reads CASSQAPGLAGHYEQYF. The CDR3 DNA reads as TGTGCCAGCAGCCAGGCTCCGGGACTAGCGGGACACTACGAGCAGTACTTC.

This clone was recorded a few times. The rearrangement uses TRBV6-5 and TRBJ1-6, with D perhaps TRBD1 (5 bases). With 5 bases removed from V and 7 bases from J, the gap between germline ends came to 15 bases. Germline V gene data show CDR1 as MNHEY and CDR2 as SVGAGI. The CDR3 contains 15 residues. The CDR3 coding sequence is TGTGCCAGCAGTAGCCTCGGGGGAGGGAATTCACCCCTCCACTTT. Its translation: CASSSLGGGNSPLHF.

The rearrangement joins TRBV27 to TRBJ2-7, with TRBD2 identical over 10 bases. V was clipped by 5 bases and J by 1 base; unmatched bases: 5. The CDR3 length is 15 residues. Germline CDR1 is MNHEY and CDR2 is SMNVEV (reference sequence). CDR3 sequence (DNA): TGTGCCAGCAGTCGGACTAGCGGAGTTTCCTACGAGCAGTACTTC. Translating gives CASSRTSGVSYEQYF.